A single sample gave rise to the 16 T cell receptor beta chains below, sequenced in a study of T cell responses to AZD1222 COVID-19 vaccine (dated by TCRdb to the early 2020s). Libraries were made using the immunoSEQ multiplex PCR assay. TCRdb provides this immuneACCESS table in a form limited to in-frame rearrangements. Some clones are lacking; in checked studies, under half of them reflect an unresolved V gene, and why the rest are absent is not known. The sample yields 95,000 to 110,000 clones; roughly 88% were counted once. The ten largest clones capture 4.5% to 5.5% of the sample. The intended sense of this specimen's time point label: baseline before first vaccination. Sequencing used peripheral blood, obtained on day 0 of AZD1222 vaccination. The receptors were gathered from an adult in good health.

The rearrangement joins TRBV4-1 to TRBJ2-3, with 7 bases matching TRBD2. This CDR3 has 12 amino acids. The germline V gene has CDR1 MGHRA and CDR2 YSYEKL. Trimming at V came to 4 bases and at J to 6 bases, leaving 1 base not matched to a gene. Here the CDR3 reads CASSPGGDTQYF. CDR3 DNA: TGCGCCAGCAGCCCCGGGGGGGATACGCAGTATTTT.

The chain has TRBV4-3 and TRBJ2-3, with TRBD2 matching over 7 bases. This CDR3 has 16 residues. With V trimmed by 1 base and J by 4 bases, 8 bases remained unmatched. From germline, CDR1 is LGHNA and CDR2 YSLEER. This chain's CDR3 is CASSQVGRGGADTQYF. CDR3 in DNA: TGCGCCAGCAGCCAAGTTGGGCGGGGAGGGGCAGATACGCAGTATTTT.

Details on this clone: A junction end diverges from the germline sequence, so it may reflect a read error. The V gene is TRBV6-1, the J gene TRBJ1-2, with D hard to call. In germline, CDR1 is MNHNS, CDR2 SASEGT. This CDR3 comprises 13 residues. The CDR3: CASIEDANYGYTF. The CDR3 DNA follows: TGTGCCAGCATTGAAGACGCAAACTATGGCTACACCTTC.

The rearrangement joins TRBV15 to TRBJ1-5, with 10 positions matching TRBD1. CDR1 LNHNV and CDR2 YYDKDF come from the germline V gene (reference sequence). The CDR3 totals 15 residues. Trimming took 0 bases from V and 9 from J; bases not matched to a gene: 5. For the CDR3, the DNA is TGTGCCACCAGCAGAGATTCGACAGGGGGCCGGCCCCAGCATTTT. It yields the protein CATSRDSTGGRPQHF. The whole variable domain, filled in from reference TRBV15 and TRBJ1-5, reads DAMVIQNPRYQVTQFGKPVTLSCSQTLNHNVMYWYQQKSSQAPKLLFHYYDKDFNNEADTPDNFQSRRPNTSFCFLDIRSPGLGDTAMYLCATSRDSTGGRPQHFGDGTRLSIL.

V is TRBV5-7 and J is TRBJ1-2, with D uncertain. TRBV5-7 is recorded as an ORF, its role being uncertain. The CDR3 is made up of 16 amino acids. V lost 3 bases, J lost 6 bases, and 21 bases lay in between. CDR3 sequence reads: CASSSRRCVFSHGYTF. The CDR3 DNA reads TGTGCCAGCAGCTCCCGGAGGTGCGTTTTTAGCCATGGCTACACCTTC.

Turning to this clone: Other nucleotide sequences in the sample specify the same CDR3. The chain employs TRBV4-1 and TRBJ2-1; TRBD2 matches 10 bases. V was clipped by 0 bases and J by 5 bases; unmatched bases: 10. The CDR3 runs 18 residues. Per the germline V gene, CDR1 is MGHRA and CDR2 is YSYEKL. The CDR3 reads CASSQESASGGPNNEQFF. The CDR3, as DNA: TGCGCCAGCAGCCAAGAATCGGCTAGCGGGGGTCCCAACAATGAGCAGTTCTTC.

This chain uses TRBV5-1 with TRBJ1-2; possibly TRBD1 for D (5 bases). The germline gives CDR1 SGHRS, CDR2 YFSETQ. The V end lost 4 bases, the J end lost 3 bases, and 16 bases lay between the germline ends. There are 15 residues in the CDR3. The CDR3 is CASSAEGRTYYGYTF. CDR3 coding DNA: TGCGCCAGCAGCGCCGAGGGACGTACCTACTATGGCTACACCTTC.

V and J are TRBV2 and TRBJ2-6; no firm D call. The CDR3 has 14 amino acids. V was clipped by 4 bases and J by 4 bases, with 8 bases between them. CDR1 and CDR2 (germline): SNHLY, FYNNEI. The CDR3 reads CASSAVMGANVLTF. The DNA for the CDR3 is TGTGCCAGCAGTGCAGTCATGGGGGCCAACGTCCTGACTTTC.

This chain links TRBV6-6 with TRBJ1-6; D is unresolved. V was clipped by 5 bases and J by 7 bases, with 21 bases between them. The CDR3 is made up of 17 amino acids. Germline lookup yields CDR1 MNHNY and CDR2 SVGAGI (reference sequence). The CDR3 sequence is CASSRIRPGPPNSPLHF. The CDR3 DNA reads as TGTGCCAGCAGTCGTATCCGGCCCGGACCACCAAATTCACCCCTCCACTTT.

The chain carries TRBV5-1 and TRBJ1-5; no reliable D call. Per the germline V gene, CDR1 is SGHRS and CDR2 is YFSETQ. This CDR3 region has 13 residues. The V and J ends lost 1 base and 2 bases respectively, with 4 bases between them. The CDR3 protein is CASSLYGNQPQHF. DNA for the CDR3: TGCGCCAGCAGCTTGTACGGCAATCAGCCCCAGCATTTT.

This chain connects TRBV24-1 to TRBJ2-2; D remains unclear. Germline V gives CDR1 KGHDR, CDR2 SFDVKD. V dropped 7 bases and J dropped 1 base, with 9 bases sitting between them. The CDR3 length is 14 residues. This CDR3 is CATSWGKNTGELFF. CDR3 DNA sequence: TGTGCCACCAGCTGGGGAAAGAACACCGGGGAGCTGTTTTTT.

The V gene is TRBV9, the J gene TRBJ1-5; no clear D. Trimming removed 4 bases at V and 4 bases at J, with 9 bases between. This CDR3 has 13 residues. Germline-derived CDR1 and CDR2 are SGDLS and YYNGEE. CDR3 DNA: TGTGCCAGCAGCCTTGGGGTGAATCAGCCCCAGCATTTT. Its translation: CASSLGVNQPQHF.

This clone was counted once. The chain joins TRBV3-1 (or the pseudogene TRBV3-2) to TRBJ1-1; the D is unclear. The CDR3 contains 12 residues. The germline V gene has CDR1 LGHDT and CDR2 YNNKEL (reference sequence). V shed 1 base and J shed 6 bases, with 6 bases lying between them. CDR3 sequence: CASSQGPAEAFF. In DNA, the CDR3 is TGTGCCAGCAGCCAAGGTCCGGCTGAAGCTTTCTTT.

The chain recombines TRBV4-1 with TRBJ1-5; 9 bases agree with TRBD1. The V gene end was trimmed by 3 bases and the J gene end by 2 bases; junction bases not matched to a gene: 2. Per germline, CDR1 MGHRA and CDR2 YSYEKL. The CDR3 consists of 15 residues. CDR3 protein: CASSHRTGGNQPQHF. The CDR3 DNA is TGCGCCAGCAGCCATAGGACAGGGGGCAATCAGCCCCAGCATTTT.

CDR3 DNA sequence: TGTGCCAGCAGCCAAGGTTGGACTGAAGCTTTCTTT. Amino acid sequence: CASSQGWTEAFF. The V gene is TRBV14, the J gene TRBJ1-1; D remains ambiguous. Per germline, CDR1 SGHDN and CDR2 FVKESK. CDR3 length: 12 residues. V lost 1 base and J 5 bases, leaving 5 bases between the germline ends.

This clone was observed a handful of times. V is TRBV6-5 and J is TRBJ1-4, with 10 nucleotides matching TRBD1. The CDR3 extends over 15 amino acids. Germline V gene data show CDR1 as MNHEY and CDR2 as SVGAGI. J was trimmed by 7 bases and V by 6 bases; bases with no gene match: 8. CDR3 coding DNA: TGTGCCAGCAGCACCGGGGGGACAGGGGTTGAAAAACTGTTTTTT. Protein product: CASSTGGTGVEKLFF.